The 27 T cell receptor beta chains below all came from one sample that was sequenced in a study of blood T cell repertoires in COVID-19. Assay: immunoSEQ multiplex PCR; the TCRdb copy retains only in-frame clones and omits some. In the table there are about 45,000 clones, approximately 80% of which are singletons. The sample comprised peripheral blood. Receptors were obtained from a man between 70 and 80 years old with acute or convalescent COVID-19.

This clone was picked up one time. V and J are TRBV30 and TRBJ1-4; D uncertain. The CDR3 is 13 residues long. Per the germline V gene, CDR1 is GTSNPN and CDR2 is SVGIG (reference sequence). Trimming pared 1 base from V and 8 bases from J, leaving 11 bases between. DNA of the CDR3: TGTGCCTGGAGTGGAATGATCGGGGAAAAACTGTTTTTT. The encoded protein is CAWSGMIGEKLFF. Together with reference TRBV30 and TRBJ1-4, the CDR3 gives the full variable domain: SQTIHQWPATLVQPVGSPLSLECTVEGTSNPNLYWYRQAAGRGLQLLFYSVGIGQISSEVPQNLSASRPQDRQFILSSKKLLLSDSGFYLCAWSGMIGEKLFFGSGTQLSVL.

This clone was seen a single time. The chain has TRBV2 and TRBJ2-6; the D gene is possibly TRBD2 (6 bases). V was shortened by 0 bases and J by 2 bases, with 8 bases between the two germline ends. CDR3 length: 16 residues. The V gene's germline CDR1 is SNHLY and CDR2 FYNNEI. The CDR3 loop is CASSEAGGTGANVLTF. The DNA of the CDR3 is TGTGCCAGCAGTGAAGCTGGCGGGACTGGGGCCAACGTCCTGACTTTC.

The chain employs TRBV5-1 and TRBJ2-2; 11 bases map to TRBD1. Germline V CDR1 and CDR2: SGHRS, YFSETQ. With V trimmed by 0 bases and J by 5 bases, 3 bases remained unmatched. This CDR3 spans 16 amino acids. The CDR3 is CASSLDGQGATGELFF. CDR3 bases: TGCGCCAGCAGCTTGGATGGACAGGGGGCAACCGGGGAGCTGTTTTTT.

This clone appeared a single time. V is TRBV27 and J is TRBJ2-3, with a weak D call TRBD2 (7 bases). The length of the CDR3 is 17 residues. Germline V gene data show CDR1 as MNHEY and CDR2 as SMNVEV (reference sequence). With 0 bases removed from V and 6 bases from J, the gap between germline ends came to 19 bases. The CDR3 DNA reads as TGTGCCAGCAGTTTATCCATTAGGGGGGGGCGGTGGGATACGCAGTATTTT. Its protein product is CASSLSIRGGRWDTQYF.

This clone was recorded once. The chain employs TRBV7-9 and TRBJ1-2; D is perhaps TRBD1 (5 bases). Trimming took off 1 base at V and 3 bases at J, with 12 bases between the two ends. Germline V CDR1 and CDR2: SEHNR, FQNEAQ (reference sequence). This CDR3 has 15 amino acids. CDR3 region: CASSLELGQYYGYTF. The CDR3 nucleotides are TGTGCCAGCAGCTTAGAGCTTGGACAATACTATGGCTACACCTTC. Full variable domain (missing parts from reference TRBV7-9 and TRBJ1-2): DTGVSQNPRHKITKRGQNVTFRCDPISEHNRLYWYRQTLGQGPEFLTYFQNEAQLEKSRLLSDRFSAERPKGSFSTLEIQRTEQGDSAMYLCASSLELGQYYGYTFGSGTRLTVV.

This chain uses TRBV18 with TRBJ2-2; a possible D gene is TRBD2 (5 bases). Deletions cut 1 base from V and 5 bases from J, with 11 bases between. Germline V lookup: CDR1 KGHSH, CDR2 LQKENI. This CDR3 region has 15 residues. The CDR3 protein is CASSPQGSGTGELFF. The DNA of the CDR3 is TGTGCCAGCTCACCACAGGGTTCGGGGACCGGGGAGCTGTTTTTT. Full variable domain (remainder filled in from reference TRBV18 and TRBJ2-2): NAGVMQNPRHLVRRRGQEARLRCSPMKGHSHVYWYRQLPEEGLKFMVYLQKENIIDESGMPKERFSAEFPKEGPSILRIQQVVRGDSAAYFCASSPQGSGTGELFFGEGSRLTVL.

The genes are TRBV5-1 and TRBJ1-2, with 9 bases identical to TRBD1. After removal of 4 bases from V and 7 bases from J, the junction contained 8 bases not matched to a gene. There are 14 residues in the CDR3. Germline CDR1 SGHRS, CDR2 YFSETQ. For the CDR3, the DNA is TGCGCCAGCAGCGTTACAGGGGGCTTGCGTGGCTACACCTTC. Amino acid sequence: CASSVTGGLRGYTF.

This chain joins TRBV7-2 and TRBJ2-7; weak D call: TRBD1 (6 bases). Germline lookup yields CDR1 SGHTA and CDR2 FQGNSA. Deletions cut 4 bases from V and 2 bases from J, with 12 bases between. This CDR3 is built from 14 residues. The CDR3 loop is CASSSTGNAYEQYF. In DNA form, the CDR3 reads TGTGCCAGCAGCTCAACAGGGAATGCCTACGAGCAGTACTTC.

This clone came up once. The same CDR3 is also encoded by other DNA sequences in this sample. The CDR3 DNA sequence: TGTGCCAGCAGTTACCGACAGGGGGGCTATGGCTACACCTTC. This gives the protein CASSYRQGGYGYTF. The genes are TRBV6-5 and TRBJ1-2; 9 nucleotides line up with TRBD1. CDR3 length equals 14 residues. In germline, CDR1 is MNHEY, CDR2 SVGAGI. The V segment lost 2 bases and the J segment 4 bases; nucleotides outside the gene matches: 2.

This chain uses TRBV12-3 or TRBV12-4 with TRBJ2-3, with D perhaps TRBD2 (6 bases). Deletions cut 6 bases from V and 2 bases from J, with 9 bases between. The CDR3 totals 13 residues. This CDR3 is CASSRDFTDTQYF. The CDR3 DNA is TGTGCCAGCAGCCGGGACTTCACAGATACGCAGTATTTT.

The chain has TRBV7-2 and TRBJ2-7; D might be TRBD2 (7 bases). Deletions cut 4 bases from V and 5 bases from J, with 15 bases between. Germline V gives CDR1 SGHTA, CDR2 FQGNSA. This CDR3 spans 14 amino acids. This chain's CDR3 is CASSYRGAHNEQYF. The CDR3, as DNA: TGTGCCAGCAGCTATCGGGGGGCGCATAACGAGCAGTACTTC. Full variable domain (outside the CDR3, taken from reference TRBV7-2 and TRBJ2-7): GAGVSQSPSNKVTEKGKDVELRCDPISGHTALYWYRQSLGQGLEFLIYFQGNSAPDKSGLPSDRFSAERTGGSVSTLTIQRTQQEDSAVYLCASSYRGAHNEQYFGPGTRLTVT.

The chain joins TRBV19 to TRBJ1-2; 9 bases line up with TRBD1. CDR3 length equals 19 residues. Trimming at V came to 5 bases and at J to 3 bases, leaving 19 bases not matched to a gene. Per germline, CDR1 LNHDA and CDR2 SQIVND (reference sequence). CDR3 residues: CASSPIFRDRVTGDYGYTF. The DNA for the CDR3 is TGTGCCAGTAGTCCCATCTTCCGGGACAGGGTCACCGGCGACTATGGCTACACCTTC.

A few counts support this clone. At the DNA level, this CDR3 is encoded by other sequences in the same sample as well. This chain uses TRBV6-2 or TRBV6-3 with TRBJ1-3; no definite D call. This CDR3 is 16 amino acids long. V was shortened by 0 bases and J by 0 bases, with 9 bases between the two germline ends. Germline CDR1 is MNHEY and CDR2 is SVGEGT. CDR3 bases: TGTGCCAGCAGTTACTCGGCAGGCCTCTCTGGAAACACCATATATTTT. Protein product: CASSYSAGLSGNTIYF.

The chain employs TRBV12-5 and TRBJ1-1; the D is unclear. V was pared by 7 bases and J by 3 bases, with 15 bases between. CDR3 length: 14 residues. Germline-derived CDR1 and CDR2 are LGHNT and FRNRAP. CDR3 coding DNA: TGTGCTAGTGCACTTAGCGACGGCTACACTGAAGCTTTCTTT. It is translated as CASALSDGYTEAFF.

The V call is TRBV27, the J call TRBJ2-1; no reliable D call. Germline V gives CDR1 MNHEY, CDR2 SMNVEV (reference sequence). Trimming left V 2 bases short and J 3 bases short, with 14 bases between. The CDR3 is 16 residues long. The CDR3 DNA follows: TGTGCCAGCAGTTTAATCTCATCACAGTACTACAATGAGCAGTTCTTC. Amino acid sequence: CASSLISSQYYNEQFF.

The V gene is TRBV27, the J gene TRBJ1-1; D is ambiguous. The CDR3 length is 14 residues. From germline, CDR1 is MNHEY and CDR2 SMNVEV (reference sequence). The V and J ends lost 1 base and 4 bases respectively, with 10 bases between them. The CDR3 DNA sequence: TGTGCCAGCAGTTTATACAGTCCCAGCACTGAAGCTTTCTTT. This encodes CASSLYSPSTEAFF.

The V gene is TRBV9, the J gene TRBJ2-2, with TRBD2 as a possible D gene (5 bases). Trimming removed 0 bases at V and 1 base at J, with 10 bases between. CDR3 size: 16 residues. CDR1 and CDR2 (germline): SGDLS, YYNGEE. CDR3: CASSVEGAVNTGELFF. The DNA of the CDR3 is TGTGCCAGCAGCGTAGAGGGAGCGGTGAACACCGGGGAGCTGTTTTTT.

The CDR3 bases are TGTGCCAGCAGCCGAGGGACAGGTGGAGATACGCAGTATTTT. Translation gives CASSRGTGGDTQYF. This chain uses TRBV6-2 or TRBV6-3 with TRBJ2-3; 8 nucleotides line up with TRBD1. V was clipped by 6 bases and J by 5 bases; unmatched bases: 7. Per the germline V gene, CDR1 is MNHEY and CDR2 is SVGEGT. The CDR3 runs to 14 residues.

V usage is TRBV29-1 and J usage is TRBJ1-2; 8 positions agree with TRBD1. Germline trimming cut 6 bases from V and 0 bases from J; bases unmatched to any gene: 6. This CDR3 contains 14 residues. The V gene's germline CDR1 is SQVTM and CDR2 ANQGSEA. The CDR3, as DNA: TGCAGCGTAGGGACAGGACCAGCTAACTATGGCTACACCTTC. It translates to CSVGTGPANYGYTF.

The chain joins TRBV10-3 to TRBJ1-6; TRBD1 agrees at 7 bases. Per the germline V gene, CDR1 is ENHRY and CDR2 is SYGVKD. CDR3 length equals 15 residues. The J segment lost 5 bases and the V segment lost 6 bases, leaving 7 bases of the junction unmatched. The CDR3 DNA sequence: TGTGCCATCAGGGAACAGGGGCGGGATAATTCACCCCTCCACTTT. Translated, it gives CAIREQGRDNSPLHF.

The rearrangement links TRBV3-1 (or the pseudogene TRBV3-2) to TRBJ2-7; TRBD1 aligns across 8 bases. CDR3 size: 16 residues. The V segment lost 2 bases and the J segment 4 bases; nucleotides outside the gene matches: 10. Germline V lookup: CDR1 LGHDT, CDR2 YNNKEL (reference sequence). CDR3 in amino acids: CASSQTVAGGFYEQYF. The CDR3 bases are TGTGCCAGCAGCCAAACAGTGGCAGGGGGCTTTTACGAGCAGTACTTC.

The chain recombines TRBV5-1 with TRBJ2-7, with D perhaps TRBD2 (6 bases). Per the germline V gene, CDR1 is SGHRS and CDR2 is YFSETQ. V was clipped by 0 bases and J by 4 bases, with 8 bases between them. This CDR3 has 13 residues. The CDR3 loop is CASSLAGTYEQYF. CDR3 bases: TGCGCCAGCAGCTTGGCAGGGACTTACGAGCAGTACTTC.

This sequence joins TRBV19 and TRBJ1-6; 8 bases agree with TRBD1. Germline V gene sequence: CDR1 LNHDA, CDR2 SQIVND (reference sequence). There are 15 residues in the CDR3. Trimming removed 6 bases from V and 10 bases from J; junction bases left unmatched: 11. The CDR3 loop reads CASSPQTGDGSPLHF. The CDR3, as DNA: TGTGCCAGTAGCCCCCAGACAGGGGACGGATCACCCCTCCACTTT.

This clone appeared a single time. The chain uses TRBV11-2 and TRBJ2-1; TRBD2 agrees at 11 bases. The germline V gene has CDR1 SGHAT and CDR2 FQNNGV. This CDR3 is built from 16 residues. With V trimmed by 5 bases and J by 4 bases, 7 bases remained unmatched. The CDR3, as DNA: TGTGCCAGCAGCCTGGGAACTAGCGGGGGATACAATGAGCAGTTCTTC. This translates into CASSLGTSGGYNEQFF.

The chain joins TRBV27 to TRBJ2-7; 10 bases line up with TRBD1. The V and J ends lost 6 bases and 3 bases, in that order; junction bases with no gene match: 8. The CDR3 extends over 15 amino acids. The germline CDR1 and CDR2 sequences are MNHEY and SMNVEV (reference sequence). The chain's CDR3 is CASRGTGAPFYEQYF. Written as DNA, the CDR3 is TGTGCCAGCAGGGGGACAGGGGCACCTTTCTACGAGCAGTACTTC.

CDR3 protein: CASRGGTGVFTEAFF. Here the CDR3 DNA reads TGTGCCAGCAGGGGTGGGACAGGGGTTTTTACTGAAGCTTTCTTT. The V call is TRBV6-5, the J call TRBJ1-1, with 10 bases matching TRBD1. The CDR3 spans 15 residues. Germline CDR1 MNHEY, CDR2 SVGAGI. Unmatched junction bases numbered 9, after V lost 6 bases and J lost 5 bases.

The chain employs TRBV9 and TRBJ1-1, with D unresolved. The CDR3 runs 14 residues. CDR1 and CDR2 from the germline V gene are SGDLS and YYNGEE. V lost 0 bases to trimming and J lost 0 bases, with 6 bases between them. CDR3 bases: TGTGCCAGCAGCGTAGACAGCCTGAACACTGAAGCTTTCTTT. Protein product: CASSVDSLNTEAFF.